Shown below are 8 T cell receptor beta chains from a single sample sequenced in a study of blood T cell repertoires in COVID-19 (dated by TCRdb to 2020 to 2021). Library creation used the immunoSEQ multiplex PCR assay. TCRdb stores this immuneACCESS table with in-frame sequences only. Part of the clones is absent; in the studies checked, under half of the shortfall reflects unresolved V genes, and no reason is known for the rest. The table for this sample lists about 120,000 clones; over 60% of them were counted only once. Over 6.5% of the sample is held by the ten biggest clonotypes. Sequenced sample: peripheral blood. These receptors all come from a human donor in a cohort sampled during active COVID-19.

This clone was observed once. The chain links TRBV10-3 to TRBJ1-2; tentative D call: TRBD1 (6 bases). The CDR3 loop spans 13 amino acids. Germline V CDR1 and CDR2: ENHRY, SYGVKD. V was clipped by 0 bases and J by 10 bases, with 12 bases between them. Here the CDR3 reads CAISESGEGDYTF. The CDR3 region has the DNA TGTGCCATCAGTGAGTCGGGGGAGGGGGACTACACCTTC.

This clone was seen only a few times. The gene calls are TRBV7-3 and TRBJ2-7; 9 positions agree with TRBD1. CDR1 is SGHTA and CDR2 is FQGTGA in the germline V gene. The CDR3 runs 14 residues. Losses at the gene ends were 5 bases for V and 3 bases for J; bases not matched to a gene: 5. The chain's CDR3 is CASSLQGAGYEQYF. CDR3 DNA sequence: TGTGCCAGCAGCCTACAGGGGGCCGGCTACGAGCAGTACTTC.

CDR3 sequence reads: CASSLLPFDQYF. CDR3 bases: TGTGCCAGCAGTTTACTACCTTTCGACCAGTACTTC. The rearrangement links TRBV12-3 or TRBV12-4 to TRBJ2-5; D unclear. The CDR3 runs to 12 residues. Trimming cost V 2 bases and J 10 bases, with 11 bases left between them.

The table lists this clone with a few counts. The chain links TRBV19 to TRBJ1-5, with no clear D. Trimming pared 9 bases from V and 2 bases from J, leaving 11 bases between. The CDR3 is 13 residues long. Germline V gene sequence: CDR1 LNHDA, CDR2 SQIVND (reference sequence). CDR3 in amino acids: CASRSRGNQPQHF. CDR3 bases: TGTGCCAGCAGGTCCCGAGGCAATCAGCCCCAGCATTTT.

This rearrangement joins TRBV30 to TRBJ1-5, with D possibly being TRBD1 (6 bases). Deletions cut 0 bases from V and 7 bases from J, with 10 bases between. The length of the CDR3 is 13 residues. CDR1 GTSNPN and CDR2 SVGIG come from the germline V gene (reference sequence). The CDR3, as DNA: TGTGCCTGGAGTGTAACAGGGAACCAGCCCCAGCATTTT. It is translated as CAWSVTGNQPQHF. Drawing the rest from reference TRBV30 and TRBJ1-5, the complete variable domain is SQTIHQWPATLVQPVGSPLSLECTVEGTSNPNLYWYRQAAGRGLQLLFYSVGIGQISSEVPQNLSASRPQDRQFILSSKKLLLSDSGFYLCAWSVTGNQPQHFGDGTRLSIL.

CDR3 in amino acids: CASTDQGPGQIGGANVLTF. DNA of the CDR3: TGTGCCAGTACAGATCAGGGCCCCGGACAGATAGGTGGGGCCAACGTCCTGACTTTC. The chain recombines TRBV19 with TRBJ2-6; D might be TRBD1 (6 bases). Trimming took 7 bases from V and 3 from J, leaving 25 bases between them. The CDR3 totals 19 residues. Germline-derived CDR1 and CDR2 are LNHDA and SQIVND (reference sequence).

The chain uses TRBV27 and TRBJ2-7; D ambiguous. The germline gives CDR1 MNHEY, CDR2 SMNVEV (reference sequence). Trimming cost V 2 bases and J 6 bases, with 17 bases left between them. The CDR3 has 15 residues. CDR3 nucleotide sequence: TGTGCCAGCAGTTTAGGTGACTGGCCCTCTGGCGAGCAGTACTTC. Its protein product is CASSLGDWPSGEQYF.

This rearrangement joins TRBV27 to TRBJ2-1; D is unresolved. The CDR3 runs 13 residues. Germline values: CDR1 MNHEY, CDR2 SMNVEV (reference sequence). V was trimmed by 0 bases and J by 4 bases, leaving 4 bases between them. The CDR3 region has the DNA TGTGCCAGCAGTTTATCGCAGTACAATGAGCAGTTCTTC. It is translated as CASSLSQYNEQFF.